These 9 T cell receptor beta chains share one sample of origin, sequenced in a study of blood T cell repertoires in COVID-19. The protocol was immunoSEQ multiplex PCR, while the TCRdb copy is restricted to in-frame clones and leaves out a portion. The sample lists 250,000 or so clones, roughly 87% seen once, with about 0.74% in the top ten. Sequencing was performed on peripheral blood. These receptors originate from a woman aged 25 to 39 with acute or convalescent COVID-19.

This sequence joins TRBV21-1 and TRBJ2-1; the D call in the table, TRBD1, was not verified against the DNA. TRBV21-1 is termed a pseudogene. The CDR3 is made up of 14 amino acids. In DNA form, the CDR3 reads TGTGCCAGCAGCCTGGGGACAGGGGATAATGAGCAGTTCTTC. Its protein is CASSLGTGDNEQFF.

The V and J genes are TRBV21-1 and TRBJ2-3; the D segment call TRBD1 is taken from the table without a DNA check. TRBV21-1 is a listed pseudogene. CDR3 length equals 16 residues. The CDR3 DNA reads TGTGCCAGCAGCAGATGGACAGGGGGCGGGACAGATACGCAGTATTTT. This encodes CASSRWTGGGTDTQYF.

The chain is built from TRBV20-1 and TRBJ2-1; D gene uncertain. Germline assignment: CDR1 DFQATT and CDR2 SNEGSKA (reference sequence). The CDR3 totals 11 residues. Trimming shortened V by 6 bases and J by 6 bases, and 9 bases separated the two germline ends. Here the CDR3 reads CSAPSLNEQFF. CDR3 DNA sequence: TGCAGTGCCCCAAGCCTCAATGAGCAGTTCTTC.

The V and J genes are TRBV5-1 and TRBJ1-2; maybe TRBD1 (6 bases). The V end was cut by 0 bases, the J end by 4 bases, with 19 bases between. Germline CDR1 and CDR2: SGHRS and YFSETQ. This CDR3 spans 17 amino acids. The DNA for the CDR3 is TGCGCCAGCAGCTTGGGCGAAACAGGGAGTCGGGGCTATGGCTACACCTTC. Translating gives CASSLGETGSRGYGYTF. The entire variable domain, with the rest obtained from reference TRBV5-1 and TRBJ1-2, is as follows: KAGVTQTPRYLIKTRGQQVTLSCSPISGHRSVSWYQQTPGQGLQFLFEYFSETQRNKGNFPGRFSGRQFSNSRSEMNVSTLELGDSALYLCASSLGETGSRGYGYTFGSGTRLTVV.

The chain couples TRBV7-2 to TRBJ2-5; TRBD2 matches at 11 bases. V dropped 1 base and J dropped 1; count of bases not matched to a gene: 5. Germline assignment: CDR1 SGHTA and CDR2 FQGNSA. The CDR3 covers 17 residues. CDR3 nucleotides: TGTGCCAGCAGCTTAGTTGGTAGCGGGAGGGTCCAAGAGACCCAGTACTTC. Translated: CASSLVGSGRVQETQYF.

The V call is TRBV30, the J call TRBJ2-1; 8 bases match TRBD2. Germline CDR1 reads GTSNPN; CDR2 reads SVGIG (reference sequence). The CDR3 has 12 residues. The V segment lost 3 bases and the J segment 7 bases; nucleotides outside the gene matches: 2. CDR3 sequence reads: CAWRGTRNEQFF. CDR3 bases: TGTGCCTGGAGGGGGACTAGAAATGAGCAGTTCTTC.

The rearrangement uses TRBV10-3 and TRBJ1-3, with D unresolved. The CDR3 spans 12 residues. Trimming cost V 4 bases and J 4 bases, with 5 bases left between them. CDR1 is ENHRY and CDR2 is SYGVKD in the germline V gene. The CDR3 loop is CAISGQGNTIYF. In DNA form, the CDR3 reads TGTGCCATCAGTGGCCAGGGAAACACCATATATTTT.

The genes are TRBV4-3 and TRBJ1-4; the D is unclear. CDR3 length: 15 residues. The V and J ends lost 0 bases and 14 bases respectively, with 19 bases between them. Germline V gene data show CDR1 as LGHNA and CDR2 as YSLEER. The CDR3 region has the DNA TGCGCCAGCAGCCAAGATCTGGGAGGGATTGGGTTCCTGTTTTTT. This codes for CASSQDLGGIGFLFF.

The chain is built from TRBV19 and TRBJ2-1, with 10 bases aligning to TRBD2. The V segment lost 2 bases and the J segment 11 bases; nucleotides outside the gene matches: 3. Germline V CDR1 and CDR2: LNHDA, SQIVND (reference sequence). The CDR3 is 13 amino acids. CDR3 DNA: TGTGCCAGTAGTATACTAGCGGGAGACAAGCAGTTCTTC. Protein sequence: CASSILAGDKQFF.